The clone carrying this TCR beta chain has a count of ten or more. Its antigen is undetermined. This entry comes from a study of T cell repertoires in cytomegalovirus infection. Study information: A matching HLA type, together with CMV infection, was signaled by public TCR beta signatures.

TCRdb re-called the reads through MiXCR, storing one row per CDR3 protein. The sample records approximately 140,000 distinct CDR3 sequences, 6.5% being singletons. Study observations and caveats: The cumulative frequency of public TCR beta families identified carriers of CMV plus the relevant HLA. There were HLA-C-restricted CMV-specific TCR beta clonotypes dominating the ex vivo response.

The source material was PBMCs. The sequence came from a human donor in good health (CMV status not recorded). Some clones in this sample may be carry-over from other donors' samples.

In DNA form, the CDR3 reads TGTGCCAGTAGTTTCCGCACGACTGAAGCTTTCTTT. Amino acids: CASSFRTTEAFF. The chain uses TRBV19 and TRBJ1-1; D uncertain. This CDR3 has 12 residues. With 5 bases removed from V and 5 bases from J, the gap between germline ends came to 9 bases. CDR1 is LNHDA and CDR2 is SQIVND in the germline V gene (reference sequence).